The source of this T cell receptor (beta chain) is a study of T cells in Graves' hyperthyroidism and ophthalmopathy. General study results and limits: Most thyroid clonotypes expanded above 0.001 were also detected in blood.

Calling Graves' hyperthyroidism stable meant ophthalmopathy did not progress within 18 months. Patients between 18 and 65 years old had hyperthyroidism, newly diagnosed and lasting under 2 months. Used for diagnoses were clinical symptoms, serum thyroxine and TRAb, thyroid ultrasound and orbital computed tomography. The source material, RNA transcripts, was used to amplify TCR beta CDR3 regions. First-round RT-PCR with HTBI primers amplified the TCR CDR3 region. TCRdb used MiXCR to reprocess the multiplex PCR reads, holding one entry per CDR3 protein. The sample has approximately 420,000 distinct CDR3 sequences; 15% are singletons. Concerning this clonotype: Its antigen is still unknown.

V gave up 5 bases and J gave up 6 bases; unmatched junction bases: 15. The CDR3 spans 18 residues. Germline V gene data show CDR1 as MNHNS and CDR2 as SASEGT. This TCR was recovered from a woman aged 30 to 39 with Graves' hyperthyroidism. What was sequenced was blood. The genes are TRBV6-1 and TRBJ2-7, with 14 bases that match TRBD2. CDR3 loop: CASSPSPGLAGVKGEQYF. In nucleotides, the CDR3 is TGTGCCAGCAGTCCCTCTCCGGGACTAGCGGGAGTGAAAGGCGAGCAGTACTTC.